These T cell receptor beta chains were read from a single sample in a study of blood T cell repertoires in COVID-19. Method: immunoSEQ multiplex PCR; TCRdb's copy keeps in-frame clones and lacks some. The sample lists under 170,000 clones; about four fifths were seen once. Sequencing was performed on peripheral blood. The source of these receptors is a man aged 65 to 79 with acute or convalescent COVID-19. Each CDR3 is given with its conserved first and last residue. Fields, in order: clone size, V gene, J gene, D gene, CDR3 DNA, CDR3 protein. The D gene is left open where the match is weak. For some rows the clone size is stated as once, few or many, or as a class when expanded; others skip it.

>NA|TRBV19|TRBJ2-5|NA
TGTGCCAGCTCCAGGGGGCGGGAGTACCAAGAGACCCAGTACTTC
CASSRGREYQETQYF
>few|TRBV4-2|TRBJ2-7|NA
TGTGCCAGCAGCCAAGATTCGAGTTACGAGTTCTACGAGCAGTACTTC
CASSQDSSYEFYEQYF
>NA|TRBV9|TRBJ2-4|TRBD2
TGTGCCAGCAGCGTGGGAGAGCGGGGGCGGGGCAAAAACATTCAGTACTTC
CASSVGERGRGKNIQYF
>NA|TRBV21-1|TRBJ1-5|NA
TGTGCCAGCAGCCGCGAACGGGACAGTGACCAGCCCCAGCATTTT
CASSRERDSDQPQHF
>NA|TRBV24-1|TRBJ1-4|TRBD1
TGTGCCGTTTCGCAGGGGGAGAATGAAAAACTGTTTTTT
CAVSQGENEKLFF
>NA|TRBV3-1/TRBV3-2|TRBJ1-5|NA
TGTGCCAGCAGCCGCGGAAATAGCAATCAGCCCCAGCATTTT
CASSRGNSNQPQHF
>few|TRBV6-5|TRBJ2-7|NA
TGTGCCACCTTTGAGACAGGGAGGTCGTACGAGCAGTACTTC
CATFETGRSYEQYF
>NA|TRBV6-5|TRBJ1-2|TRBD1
TGTGCCAGCAGGCCAGGGGGCTTCGGCTACACCTTC
CASRPGGFGYTF
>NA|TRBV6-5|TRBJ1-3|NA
TGTGCCAGTCCCCGGGATAGTAGCTCTGGAAACACCATATATTTT
CASPRDSSSGNTIYF
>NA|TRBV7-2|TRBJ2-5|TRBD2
TGTGCCAGCAGCCAGGAGCGGGGGGGCCAAGAGACCCAGTACTTC
CASSQERGGQETQYF
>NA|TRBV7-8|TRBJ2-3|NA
TGTGCCAGCACCCAGGGGCAAGGCCGCACAGATACGCAGTATTTT
CASTQGQGRTDTQYF
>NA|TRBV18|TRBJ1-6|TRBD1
TGTGCCAGCTCACCACCCTACTTTAGGGGGCCGGGTGGGAATTCACCCCTCCACTTT
CASSPPYFRGPGGNSPLHF
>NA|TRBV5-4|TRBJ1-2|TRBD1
TGTGCCAGCAGCCCGGAACTTCCCGGGACAGGGGGCAACTATGGCTACACCTTC
CASSPELPGTGGNYGYTF
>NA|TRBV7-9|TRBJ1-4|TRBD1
TGTGCCAGCAGCCCCGCTGACAGGGGTAATGAAAAACTGTTTTTT
CASSPADRGNEKLFF
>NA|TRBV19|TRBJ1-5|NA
TGTGCCAGTAGTATAGATAGGGGGGGGCCCAATCAGCCCCAGCATTTT
CASSIDRGGPNQPQHF
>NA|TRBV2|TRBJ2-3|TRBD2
TGTGCCAGCAGTGATTTAGCGGGAGATCCAGATACGCAGTATTTT
CASSDLAGDPDTQYF
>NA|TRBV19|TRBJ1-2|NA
TGTGCCAGTAGTAGAGAAGTGGGCAGTTCCTATGGCTACACCTTC
CASSREVGSSYGYTF
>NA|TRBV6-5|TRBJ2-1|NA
TGTGCCAGCAGTCCGGTCGACAGGGAGGAATTTCAGTTCTTC
CASSPVDREEFQFF
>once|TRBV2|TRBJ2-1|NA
TGTGCCAGCACCCGGGGGACTTCATACAATGAGCAGTTCTTC
CASTRGTSYNEQFF
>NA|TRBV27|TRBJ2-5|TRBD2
TGTGCCAGCAGTTTTGGACTAGCGGAACGTTTTCAGTACTTC
CASSFGLAERFQYF
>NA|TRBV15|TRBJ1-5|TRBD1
TGTGCCACCAGCAGGGCGAGACAGGGGGGAAGCAATCAGCCCCAGCATTTT
CATSRARQGGSNQPQHF
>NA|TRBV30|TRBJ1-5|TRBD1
TGTGCCTGGAGTCCGGGACAGGGGTTTAATCAGCCCCAGCATTTT
CAWSPGQGFNQPQHF
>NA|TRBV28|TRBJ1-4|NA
TGTGCCAGCAGACTCGGGGCAACTAATGAAAAACTGTTTTTT
CASRLGATNEKLFF
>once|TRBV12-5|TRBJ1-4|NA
TGTGCTAGTGCCCAGGGTGGTGGTGAAAAACTGTTTTTT
CASAQGGGEKLFF
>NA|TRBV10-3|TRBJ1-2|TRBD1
TGTGCCATCAGTGAGAATTCCGGGACAGACTATGGCTACACCTTC
CAISENSGTDYGYTF
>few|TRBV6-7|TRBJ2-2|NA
TGTGCCAGCAGTTACTCCTCAGCGGACACCGGGGAGCTGTTTTTT
CASSYSSADTGELFF
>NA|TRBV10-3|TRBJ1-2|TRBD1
TGTGCCATCAGTAATCACAGAAGACAGGGTTTACGCACAATTTCGTATGGCTACACCTTC
CAISNHRRQGLRTISYGYTF
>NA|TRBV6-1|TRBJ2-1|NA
TGTGCCAGCAGTGAAACGGGACTGTTAGCGTCCTACAATGAGCAGTTCTTC
CASSETGLLASYNEQFF
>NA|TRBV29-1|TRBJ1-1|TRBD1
TGCAGCGTTGACAGGGGGCCGACTGAAGCTTTCTTT
CSVDRGPTEAFF
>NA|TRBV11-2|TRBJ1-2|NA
TGTGCCAGCAGCTATTACAGGGCCAGGGACTATGGCTACACCTTC
CASSYYRARDYGYTF
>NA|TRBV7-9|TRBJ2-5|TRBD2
TGTGCCAGCAGCTTAGGACTAGCGAGAGAGACCCAGTACTTC
CASSLGLARETQYF
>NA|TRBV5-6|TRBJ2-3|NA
TGTGCCAGCAGCAGACAGTACACAGATACGCAGTATTTT
CASSRQYTDTQYF
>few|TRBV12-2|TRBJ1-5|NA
TGTGCAAGTCGCTTAGAGGACATAAACAATCAGCCCCAGCATTTT
CASRLEDINNQPQHF
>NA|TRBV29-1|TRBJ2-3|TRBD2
TGCAGCTCTACCCTATTTGGGGGACTAGCGGGAGGTAGCACAGATACGCAGTATTTT
CSSTLFGGLAGGSTDTQYF
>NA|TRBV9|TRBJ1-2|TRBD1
TGTGCCAGCAGCGTAGTGGGGACAGGGGATTACGGCTACACCTTC
CASSVVGTGDYGYTF
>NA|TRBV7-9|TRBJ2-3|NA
TGTGCCAGCAGCTTATTCCAGGGGTCTACAGATACGCAGTATTTT
CASSLFQGSTDTQYF
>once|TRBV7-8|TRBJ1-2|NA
TGTGCCAGCAGCTTAGCGGGGCAGCCCAGAGGTGGCTACACCTTC
CASSLAGQPRGGYTF
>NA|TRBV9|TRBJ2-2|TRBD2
TGTGCCAGCAGCCCTCTACTAGCGGGCCTCACCGGGGAGCTGTTTTTT
CASSPLLAGLTGELFF
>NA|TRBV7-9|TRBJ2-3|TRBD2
TGTGCCAGCAGCTTACTAGCGGATACGGCAGATACGCAGTATTTT
CASSLLADTADTQYF
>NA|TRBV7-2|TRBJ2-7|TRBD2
TGTGCCAGCAGCGCACGGACTAGCGGGTTTACCTACGAGCAGTACTTC
CASSARTSGFTYEQYF
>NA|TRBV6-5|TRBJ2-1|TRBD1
TGTGCCAGCACCGGACAGGGGCCCTACAATGAGCAGTTCTTC
CASTGQGPYNEQFF
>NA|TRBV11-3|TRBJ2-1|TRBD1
TGTGCCAGCAGCCCGGACAGGGGGCAAAGTGAGCAGTTCTTC
CASSPDRGQSEQFF
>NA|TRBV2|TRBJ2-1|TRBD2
TGTGCCAGCAGTGTCCGGCCGGCGGGGGACGCTAATGAGCAGTTCTTC
CASSVRPAGDANEQFF
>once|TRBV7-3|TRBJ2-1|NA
TGTGCCAGCAGCTCGGACATCCTCAATGAGCAGTTCTTC
CASSSDILNEQFF
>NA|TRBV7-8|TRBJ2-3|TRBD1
TGTGCCAGCAGCACTCGGGACAGCTACACAGATACGCAGTATTTT
CASSTRDSYTDTQYF
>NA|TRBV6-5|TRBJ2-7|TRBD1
TGTGCCAGCAGTTACTCGTTACAGGGGGGCTACGAGCAGTACTTC
CASSYSLQGGYEQYF
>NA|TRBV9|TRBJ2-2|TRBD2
TGTGCCAGCAGCGCCACTAGCGGCGTTCCCGGGGAGCTGTTTTTT
CASSATSGVPGELFF
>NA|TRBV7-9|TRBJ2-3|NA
TGTGCCAGCAGCTTTACTAGTATTGAAGATACGCAGTATTTT
CASSFTSIEDTQYF
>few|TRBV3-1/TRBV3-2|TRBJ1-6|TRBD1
TGTGCCAGCAGCACCGACAGGGGCTGGAGTCGAAATTCACCCCTCCACTTT
CASSTDRGWSRNSPLHF
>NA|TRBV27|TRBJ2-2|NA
TGTGCCAGCAGCTTTACAGTGAACACCGGGGAGCTGTTTTTT
CASSFTVNTGELFF
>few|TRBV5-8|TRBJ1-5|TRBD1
TGTGCCAGCAGCCTTCGACAGGGCTATAGCAATCAGCCCCAGCATTTT
CASSLRQGYSNQPQHF
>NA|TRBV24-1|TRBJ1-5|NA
TGTGCCACCAGTGATTTGTTGCGTAGCAATCAGCCCCAGCATTTT
CATSDLLRSNQPQHF
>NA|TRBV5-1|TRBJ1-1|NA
TGCGCCAGCAGCTTGGAAGGGAGAAGAAGCACTGAAGCTTTCTTT
CASSLEGRRSTEAFF
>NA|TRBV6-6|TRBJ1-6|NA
TGTGCCAGCAGTTACCCAAATTCACCCCTCCACTTT
CASSYPNSPLHF
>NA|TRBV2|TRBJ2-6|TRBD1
TGTGCCAGCAGGCCGGGACAGTATTCTGGGGCCAACGTCCTGACTTTC
CASRPGQYSGANVLTF
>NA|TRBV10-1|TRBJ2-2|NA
TGCGCCAACCCAGGGATGTACACCGGGGAGCTGTTTTTT
CANPGMYTGELFF
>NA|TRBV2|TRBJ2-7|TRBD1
TGTGCCAGCAGTGTCGTTGGACAGGGGGTGAGGGAGCAGTACTTC
CASSVVGQGVREQYF
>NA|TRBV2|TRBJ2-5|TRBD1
TGTGCCAGCACTTCCCGGACAGGGGGAGAGACCCAGTACTTC
CASTSRTGGETQYF
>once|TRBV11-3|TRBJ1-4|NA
TGTGCCAGCAGCCTCGGGGGGGTTGAGGTTGAAAAACTGTTTTTT
CASSLGGVEVEKLFF
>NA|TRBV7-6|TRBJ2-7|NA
TGTGCCAGCAGCGCGACAGCCTCCTACGAGCAGTACTTC
CASSATASYEQYF